This TCR beta chain was captured in a study of spatial heterogeneity in lung cancer. Study details: Fewer alpha-chain than beta-chain sequences were consistently detected. The study observed each unique TCR and UMI combination more than ten times on average in raw reads.

This clonotype was counted at least ten times. Using its own MiXCR run on the 5' RACE reads, TCRdb lists one record per CDR3 protein. The sample has about 35,000 distinct CDR3 sequences, approximately 3.1% seen once. Time point reported: sample taken at primary tumor resection. Samples came from some 73 TRACERx patients with untreated early-stage lung cancer. The source is a male donor with early-stage non-small cell lung cancer. Source: normal lung tissue next to the tumor, taken at surgery.

The CDR3 spells CSARDFGGQLFF. In nucleotides, the CDR3 is TGCAGTGCTAGAGATTTTGGGGGGCAACTGTTTTTT. V and J are TRBV20-1 and TRBJ1-4; possibly TRBD1 for D (6 bases). This CDR3 is 12 amino acids long. Per germline, CDR1 DFQATT and CDR2 SNEGSKA (reference sequence). Trimming took 0 bases from V and 12 from J, leaving 11 bases between them.